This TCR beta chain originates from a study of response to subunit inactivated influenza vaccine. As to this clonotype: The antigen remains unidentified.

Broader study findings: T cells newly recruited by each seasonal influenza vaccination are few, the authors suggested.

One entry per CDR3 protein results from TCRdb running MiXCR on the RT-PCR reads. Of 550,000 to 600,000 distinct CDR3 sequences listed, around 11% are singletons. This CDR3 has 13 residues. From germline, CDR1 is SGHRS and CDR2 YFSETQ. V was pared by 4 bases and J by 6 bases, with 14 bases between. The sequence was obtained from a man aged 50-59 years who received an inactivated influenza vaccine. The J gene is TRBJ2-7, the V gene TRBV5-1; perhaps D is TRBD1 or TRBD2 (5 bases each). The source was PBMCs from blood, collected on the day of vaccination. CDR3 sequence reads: CASSLEGWAEQYF. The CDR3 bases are TGCGCCAGCAGCCTCGAGGGGTGGGCCGAGCAGTACTTC.